This record concerns one TCR beta chain sequence. These data belong to a study of blood T cell repertoires in COVID-19. Background on the study: PBMCs, B-cell-depleted T cells, or T cells provided the cDNA or gDNA that made up the material.

For recovered donors of Cohort 3, there were two negative PCRs, clearance, or symptom resolution. Per the germline V gene, CDR1 is WSHSY and CDR2 is SAAADI. V dropped 4 bases and J dropped 6 bases, with 7 bases sitting between them. The CDR3 runs 12 residues. TCRdb's copy holds only in-frame clones and misses some; the assay was immunoSEQ multiplex PCR. The sample lists 140,000 or so clones, 75% to 90% occurring once. Specimen: PBMCs or T cells enriched from blood (not recorded which). This clonotype was sampled from a man aged 55 to 70 who had recovered from COVID-19. The V call is TRBV10-2, the J call TRBJ2-1; D not resolved. CDR3 sequence reads: CASSVGGNEQFF. As DNA, the CDR3 is TGCGCCAGCAGTGTTGGCGGCAATGAGCAGTTCTTC.